What follows are 31 T cell receptor beta chains derived from one specimen sequenced in a study of cytomegalovirus exposure and HLA in healthy donors. Researchers ran the PCR with 60 Vbeta and 13 Jbeta primers. The data were produced by immunoSEQ multiplex PCR, yet TCRdb's version contains in-frame clones alone and is incomplete. This sample has more than 75,000 clones, with 70% to 85% found just once. What was sequenced was PBMCs. Source of these receptors: a man younger than 45 in good health and CMV-seronegative.

V usage is TRBV30 and J usage is TRBJ2-1, with 7 bases fitting TRBD2. Germline V CDR1 and CDR2: GTSNPN, SVGIG (reference sequence). The J segment lost 11 bases and the V segment lost 2 bases, leaving 9 bases of the junction unmatched. The CDR3 runs to 13 residues. This chain's CDR3 is CAWSSPTGTKQFF. The CDR3 DNA reads TGTGCCTGGAGTTCCCCAACCGGGACTAAGCAGTTCTTC.

This chain joins TRBV2 and TRBJ1-1; 7 nucleotides line up with TRBD1. The germline CDR1 and CDR2 sequences are SNHLY and FYNNEI. Unmatched junction bases numbered 11, after V lost 1 base and J lost 9 bases. CDR3 length: 15 amino acids. The CDR3 bases are TGTGCCAGCAGTGAAGGGGTACTTGGAGGGGGCAAAGCTTTCTTT. It is translated as CASSEGVLGGGKAFF.

The chain couples TRBV6-4 to TRBJ1-5; unclear D gene. CDR3 length equals 14 residues. The V end was cut by 3 bases, the J end by 6 bases, with 12 bases between. Per the germline V gene, CDR1 is MRHNA and CDR2 is SNTAGT. This CDR3 is CASSEIWGGQPQHF. The CDR3 DNA sequence: TGTGCCAGCAGTGAAATCTGGGGAGGTCAGCCCCAGCATTTT.

The chain links TRBV5-4 to TRBJ1-2, with D unresolved. Deletions cut 3 bases from V and 0 bases from J, with 18 bases between. Germline lookup yields CDR1 SGHNT and CDR2 YYREEE (reference sequence). The CDR3 contains 17 residues. The CDR3 region is CASSSEGWTDPNYGYTF. In DNA form, the CDR3 reads TGTGCCAGCAGCTCTGAGGGATGGACCGACCCTAACTATGGCTACACCTTC.

Here the CDR3 reads CASKWGHPNTGELFF. The DNA for the CDR3 is TGTGCCAGTAAATGGGGACACCCGAACACCGGGGAGCTGTTTTTT. This chain joins TRBV19 and TRBJ2-2; tentatively, D is TRBD1 (6 bases). This CDR3 is 15 amino acids long. V was pared by 7 bases and J by 0 bases, with 12 bases between. Germline-derived CDR1 and CDR2 are LNHDA and SQIVND (reference sequence).

V gene TRBV19 combines with J gene TRBJ2-1, with 8 bases aligning to TRBD2. The germline CDR1 and CDR2 sequences are LNHDA and SQIVND (reference sequence). The J segment lost 10 bases and the V segment lost 3 bases, leaving 8 bases of the junction unmatched. The CDR3 totals 14 residues. This CDR3 is CASSMDSREGEQFF. The CDR3 DNA sequence: TGTGCCAGTAGTATGGATTCACGGGAGGGGGAGCAGTTCTTC.

The chain employs TRBV6-5 and TRBJ1-2, with 9 positions matching TRBD1. The CDR3 extends over 15 amino acids. The ends lost 7 bases at V and 8 bases at J; junction bases unmatched: 14. Germline CDR1 and CDR2: MNHEY and SVGAGI. CDR3 protein: CASTTIQQGARGYTF. DNA of the CDR3: TGTGCCAGCACCACAATCCAACAGGGGGCGCGCGGCTACACCTTC.

The chain recombines TRBV2 with TRBJ2-1; TRBD2 is a possible D gene (6 bases). CDR3 length equals 15 residues. The germline V gene encodes CDR1 SNHLY and CDR2 FYNNEI. V was trimmed by 7 bases and J by 0 bases, leaving 13 bases between them. CDR3 in DNA: TGTGCCAGCACCCTGGGCGGGACCTCCTACAATGAGCAGTTCTTC. Protein sequence: CASTLGGTSYNEQFF.

The chain couples TRBV15 to TRBJ1-4; the D is unclear. The V gene's germline CDR1 is LNHNV and CDR2 YYDKDF (reference sequence). V gave up 2 bases and J gave up 4 bases, with 8 bases separating them. This CDR3 has 14 amino acids. CDR3 bases: TGTGCCACCAGCAGACAGGCATTTAATGAAAAACTGTTTTTT. Protein product: CATSRQAFNEKLFF.

This CDR3 reads CASRATATGELFF. The CDR3 region has the DNA TGTGCCAGCAGGGCCACCGCAACCGGGGAGCTGTTTTTT. V gene TRBV2 combines with J gene TRBJ2-2; D call uncertain. Trimming stripped 6 bases from V and 5 bases from J, with 10 bases between. CDR1 is SNHLY, CDR2 FYNNEI, per germline. This CDR3 spans 13 amino acids.

The V call is TRBV6-5, the J call TRBJ2-5; 8 bases are a match to TRBD2. The J call may be faulty, since TRBJ2-7 better matches the DNA end. This CDR3 is built from 15 residues. The germline gives CDR1 MNHEY, CDR2 SVGAGI. CDR3 sequence: CASRSTSGSSYEQYF. The CDR3 DNA sequence: TGTGCCAGCAGGTCAACTAGCGGCAGCTCCTACGAGCAGTACTTC.

The V gene is TRBV6-4, the J gene TRBJ2-3; possible D gene TRBD2, 6 bases. The CDR3 runs to 13 residues. The V gene lost 6 bases and the J gene lost 11 bases, with 18 bases spanning the gap. Germline CDR1 reads MRHNA; CDR2 reads SNTAGT. CDR3 in amino acids: CASSPGPEEGQYF. The CDR3 nucleotides read TGTGCCAGCAGCCCCGGACCGGAGGAGGGGCAGTATTTT.

The V call is TRBV28, the J call TRBJ1-2; D is undetermined. With 2 bases removed from V and 4 bases from J, the gap between germline ends came to 2 bases. Per germline, CDR1 MDHEN and CDR2 SYDVKM. This CDR3 comprises 11 residues. CDR3 amino acids: CASSLRYGYTF. The CDR3 nucleotides read TGTGCCAGCAGTTTACGCTATGGCTACACCTTC.

V and J are TRBV5-1 and TRBJ2-3; 8 bases map to TRBD1. From germline, CDR1 is SGHRS and CDR2 YFSETQ. Unmatched junction bases numbered 5, after V lost 2 bases and J lost 3 bases. The CDR3 sequence is 15 residues long. In DNA, the CDR3 is TGCGCCAGCAGCTTTCAAGGGGACAGGACAGATACGCAGTATTTT. Protein product: CASSFQGDRTDTQYF.

The gene calls are TRBV6-5 and TRBJ2-5; D unresolved. TRBJ2-7 matches the DNA end more closely, so the J call is doubtful. Germline assignment: CDR1 MNHEY and CDR2 SVGAGI. CDR3 length: 14 residues. The CDR3 DNA sequence: TGTGCCAGCAGTTATCGGAGCGTCTCCTACGAGCAGTACTTC. It specifies CASSYRSVSYEQYF.

J is TRBJ2-1 and V is TRBV27; 9 nucleotides align to TRBD1. The CDR3 covers 15 residues. V shed 3 bases, J shed 6 bases, and the junction held 6 bases outside the gene matches. Germline V gives CDR1 MNHEY, CDR2 SMNVEV (reference sequence). As DNA, the CDR3 is TGTGCCAGCAGTTTCGACAGGGGGGGTTCCAATGAGCAGTTCTTC. Translated: CASSFDRGGSNEQFF.

The V call is TRBV4-1, the J call TRBJ2-2, with 7 bases aligning to TRBD1. The CDR3 length is 13 residues. Germline V CDR1 and CDR2: MGHRA, YSYEKL. The CDR3 spells CGKGQENTGELFF. CDR3 nucleotides: TGCGGCAAAGGACAGGAGAACACCGGGGAGCTGTTTTTT.

The V gene is TRBV6-1, the J gene TRBJ2-3; 11 nucleotides line up with TRBD2. This CDR3 is 17 amino acids long. Unmatched junction bases numbered 12, after V lost 1 base and J lost 9 bases. Germline CDR1 is MNHNS and CDR2 is SASEGT. CDR3 protein: CASSEGQWLAGGDTQYF. The DNA of the CDR3 is TGTGCCAGCAGTGAAGGTCAGTGGCTAGCGGGAGGAGACACGCAGTATTTT.

The V and J genes are TRBV29-1 and TRBJ2-7; TRBD2 matches 11 bases. After removal of 6 bases from V and 7 bases from J, the junction contained 8 bases not matched to a gene. Germline assignment: CDR1 SQVTM and CDR2 ANQGSEA. The CDR3 is 13 residues long. CDR3 region: CSVATSGMGEQYF. The CDR3 region has the DNA TGCAGCGTCGCGACTAGCGGGATGGGAGAGCAGTACTTC.

The genes are TRBV6-1 and TRBJ2-1; D may be TRBD1 (6 bases). Germline V gene sequence: CDR1 MNHNS, CDR2 SASEGT. V lost 8 bases, J lost 3 bases, and 11 bases lay in between. This CDR3 contains 13 residues. The CDR3 here is CASVLGHYNEQFF. The CDR3 DNA follows: TGTGCCAGCGTCCTGGGACACTACAATGAGCAGTTCTTC.

The rearrangement uses TRBV29-1 and TRBJ2-5; 8 bases are shared with TRBD1. CDR1 and CDR2 from the germline V gene are SQVTM and ANQGSEA. J was trimmed by 3 bases and V by 3 bases; bases with no gene match: 21. The CDR3 totals 19 residues. The CDR3 is CSVEAGGAGIPGIEETQYF. DNA for the CDR3: TGCAGCGTTGAGGCAGGGGGCGCGGGTATACCAGGTATCGAAGAGACCCAGTACTTC.

In its sample, this clone was seen once. The chain employs TRBV5-5 and TRBJ2-7; 11 nucleotides agree with TRBD2. V lost 6 bases to trimming and J lost 3 bases; unmatched junction nucleotides: 5. Germline loops: CDR1 SGHKS, CDR2 YYEKEE (reference sequence). This CDR3 is built from 14 residues. For the CDR3, the DNA is TGTGCCAGCAACTTAGCGGGGGGGGACTACGAGCAGTACTTC. Protein: CASNLAGGDYEQYF.

This clone was seen a single time. The chain couples TRBV2 to TRBJ2-5; the D is unclear. The CDR3 totals 16 residues. Deletions cut 6 bases from V and 1 base from J, with 18 bases between. Germline CDR1 SNHLY, CDR2 FYNNEI. CDR3 sequence reads: CASSRLTRPPQETQYF. CDR3 coding DNA: TGTGCCAGCAGCCGCCTGACGAGGCCACCCCAAGAGACCCAGTACTTC.

The chain joins TRBV10-1 to TRBJ2-7, with 7 bases identical to TRBD1. Trimming took 6 bases from V and 1 from J; bases not matched to a gene: 3. CDR3 size: 13 residues. Germline V gives CDR1 WNHNN, CDR2 SYGVQD (reference sequence). CDR3 sequence: CASRGDRSYEQYF. The CDR3 DNA is TGCGCCAGCAGGGGGGACAGATCCTACGAGCAGTACTTC.

The chain recombines TRBV5-1 with TRBJ1-1, with D tentatively TRBD1 (5 bases). Germline assignment: CDR1 SGHRS and CDR2 YFSETQ. The V end was cut by 7 bases, the J end by 1 base, with 17 bases between. There are 15 residues in the CDR3. CDR3 region: CASGSGWGPNTEAFF. The CDR3 DNA sequence: TGCGCCAGCGGGTCCGGGTGGGGCCCGAACACTGAAGCTTTCTTT.

This clone has only one observation. V and J are TRBV13 and TRBJ2-5, with a tentative D call TRBD1 (6 bases). Germline V gives CDR1 PRHDT, CDR2 FYEKMQ (reference sequence). This CDR3 comprises 15 residues. V shed 5 bases and J shed 5 bases, with 18 bases lying between them. The CDR3 region is CASSPWKTGGETQYF. DNA of the CDR3: TGTGCCAGCAGCCCCTGGAAGACAGGCGGGGAGACCCAGTACTTC.

The genes are TRBV9 and TRBJ1-6, with 9 nucleotides matching TRBD1. Germline CDR1 reads SGDLS; CDR2 reads YYNGEE. The CDR3 loop spans 18 amino acids. Losses at the gene ends were 3 bases for V and 7 bases for J; bases not matched to a gene: 14. CDR3 DNA: TGTGCCAGCAGCGCCCGACAGGGGGGGGCTGTACTGAATTCACCCCTCCACTTT. This codes for CASSARQGGAVLNSPLHF.

This clone occurred once. The J gene is TRBJ2-2, the V gene TRBV7-2, with D maybe TRBD2 (5 bases). The CDR3 is made up of 13 amino acids. V was shortened by 5 bases and J by 5 bases, with 9 bases between the two germline ends. Germline assignment: CDR1 SGHTA and CDR2 FQGNSA. DNA of the CDR3: TGTGCCAGCAGCCCGGACTGGACCGGGGAGCTGTTTTTT. This codes for CASSPDWTGELFF.

The V call is TRBV4-1, the J call TRBJ1-2; 7 bases line up with TRBD1. In germline, CDR1 is MGHRA, CDR2 YSYEKL. CDR3 length: 14 residues. Trimming cost V 0 bases and J 8 bases; bases outside gene matches: 6. CDR3 sequence reads: CASSQEANRGGYTF. The CDR3 DNA is TGCGCCAGCAGCCAAGAAGCTAACAGGGGCGGCTACACCTTC.

This clone was picked up a small number of times. Other DNA sequences of this sample code for an identical CDR3. The V gene is TRBV6-5, the J gene TRBJ1-2, with 7 bases identical to TRBD1. CDR1 and CDR2 (germline): MNHEY, SVGAGI. CDR3 length: 13 amino acids. V gave up 6 bases and J gave up 4 bases; unmatched junction bases: 5. CDR3 DNA sequence: TGTGCCAGCAGCGAGGGGGCCGGCTATGGCTACACCTTC. Protein sequence: CASSEGAGYGYTF.

This clone was seen a single time. The CDR3 protein is CASSLFGGTGGTDTQYF. CDR3 sequence (DNA): TGCGCCAGCAGCTTATTTGGTGGGACAGGGGGCACAGATACGCAGTATTTT. The chain combines TRBV5-1 with TRBJ2-3; 10 nucleotides match TRBD1. V dropped 2 bases and J dropped 1; count of bases not matched to a gene: 7. The germline gives CDR1 SGHRS, CDR2 YFSETQ. CDR3 size: 17 residues.